A single sample is the source of the 5 T cell receptor beta chains below, sequenced in a study of blood T cell repertoires in COVID-19. The protocol was immunoSEQ multiplex PCR, while the TCRdb copy is restricted to in-frame clones and leaves out a portion. Seen here are about 68,000 clones, nearly 90% observed once, and the top ten hold around 3.6%. The material sequenced was peripheral blood. The receptors come from a woman in her forties or fifties with COVID-19, enrolled during active disease.

This clone was detected only a few times. The genes are TRBV28 and TRBJ2-7; 7 bases map to TRBD2. The CDR3 extends over 15 amino acids. V shed 5 bases and J 4 bases; nucleotides not matched to a gene: 11. From germline, CDR1 is MDHEN and CDR2 SYDVKM. The CDR3 DNA sequence: TGTGCCAGCAGTCCCGTTGGGGCGGGGGTGTACGAGCAGTACTTC. As protein: CASSPVGAGVYEQYF. The full variable domain, its missing parts supplied by reference TRBV28 and TRBJ2-7, is DVKVTQSSRYLVKRTGEKVFLECVQDMDHENMFWYRQDPGLGLRLIYFSYDVKMKEKGDIPEGYSVSREKKERFSLILESASTNQTSMYLCASSPVGAGVYEQYFGPGTRLTVT.

This clone was observed a single time. J is TRBJ2-2 and V is TRBV5-1; a possible D gene is TRBD1 (6 bases). This CDR3 region has 15 residues. Per the germline V gene, CDR1 is SGHRS and CDR2 is YFSETQ. V shed 1 base and J shed 3 bases, with 10 bases lying between them. This chain's CDR3 is CASSLQGTHTGELFF. CDR3 sequence (DNA): TGCGCCAGCAGCTTGCAGGGGACCCACACCGGGGAGCTGTTTTTT.

The chain employs TRBV12-3 or TRBV12-4 and TRBJ2-1, with D hard to call. CDR3 size: 13 residues. V lost 10 bases and J 0 bases, leaving 10 bases between the germline ends. Written as DNA, the CDR3 is TGTGCCACCGTCCACAGCTCCTACAATGAGCAGTTCTTC. Translation: CATVHSSYNEQFF.

The gene calls are TRBV6-2 or TRBV6-3 and TRBJ2-4; D is unresolved. Germline V gives CDR1 MNHEY, CDR2 SVGEGT. The germline V and J ends were trimmed by 2 bases and 4 bases, with 18 bases remaining between them. This CDR3 region has 17 residues. CDR3 nucleotide sequence: TGTGCCAGCAGTTACCCTCATTCGAGGATTTTAAAAAACATTCAGTACTTC. It specifies CASSYPHSRILKNIQYF.

CDR3 region: CASSLSSNQPQHF. CDR3 DNA: TGTGCCAGCAGCTTGAGTAGCAATCAGCCCCAGCATTTT. The rearrangement joins TRBV7-8 to TRBJ1-5, with D hard to call. Germline CDR1 is SGHVS and CDR2 is FQNEAQ. The CDR3 runs 13 residues. Trimming removed 3 bases from V and 0 bases from J, with 3 bases in between.